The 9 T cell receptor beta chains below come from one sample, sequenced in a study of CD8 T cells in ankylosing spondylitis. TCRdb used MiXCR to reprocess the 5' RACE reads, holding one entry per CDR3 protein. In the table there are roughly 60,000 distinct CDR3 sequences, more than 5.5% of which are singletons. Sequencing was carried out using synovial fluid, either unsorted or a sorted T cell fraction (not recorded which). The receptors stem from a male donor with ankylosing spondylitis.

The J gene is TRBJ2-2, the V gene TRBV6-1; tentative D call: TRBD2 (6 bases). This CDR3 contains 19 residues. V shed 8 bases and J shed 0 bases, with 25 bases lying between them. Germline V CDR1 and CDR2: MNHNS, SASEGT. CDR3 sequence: CASRKTMAGITANTGELFF. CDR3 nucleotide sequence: TGTGCCAGCCGTAAAACGATGGCGGGGATCACTGCGAACACCGGGGAGCTGTTTTTT.

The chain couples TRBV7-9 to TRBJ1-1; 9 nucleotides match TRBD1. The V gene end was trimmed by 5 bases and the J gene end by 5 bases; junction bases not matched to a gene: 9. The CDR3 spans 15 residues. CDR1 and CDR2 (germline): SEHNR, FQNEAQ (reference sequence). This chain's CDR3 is CASSTDTGGRTEAFF. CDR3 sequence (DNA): TGTGCCAGCAGCACCGACACAGGGGGCAGGACTGAAGCTTTCTTT.

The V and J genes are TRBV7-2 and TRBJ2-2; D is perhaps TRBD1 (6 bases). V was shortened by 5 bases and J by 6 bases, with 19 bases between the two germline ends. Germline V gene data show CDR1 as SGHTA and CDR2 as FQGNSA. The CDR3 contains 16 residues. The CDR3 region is CASSASGTLRAGELFF. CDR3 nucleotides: TGTGCCAGCAGCGCCTCCGGGACACTGCGCGCCGGGGAGCTGTTTTTT.

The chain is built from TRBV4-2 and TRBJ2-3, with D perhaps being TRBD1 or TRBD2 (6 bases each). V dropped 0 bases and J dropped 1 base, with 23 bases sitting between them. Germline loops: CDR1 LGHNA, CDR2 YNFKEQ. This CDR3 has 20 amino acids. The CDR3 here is CASSQDPWRGVGSGTDTQYF. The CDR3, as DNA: TGTGCCAGCAGCCAAGATCCATGGAGGGGGGTCGGGTCGGGCACAGATACGCAGTATTTT.

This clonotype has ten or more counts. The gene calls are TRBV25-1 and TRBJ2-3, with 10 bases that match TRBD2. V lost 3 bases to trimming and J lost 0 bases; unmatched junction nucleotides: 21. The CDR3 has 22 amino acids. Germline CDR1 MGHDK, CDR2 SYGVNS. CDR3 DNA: TGTGCCAGCAGTGATCCCCCGGGGAATAGGGCTAGCGGGAGTGTTAGCACAGATACGCAGTATTTT. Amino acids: CASSDPPGNRASGSVSTDTQYF.

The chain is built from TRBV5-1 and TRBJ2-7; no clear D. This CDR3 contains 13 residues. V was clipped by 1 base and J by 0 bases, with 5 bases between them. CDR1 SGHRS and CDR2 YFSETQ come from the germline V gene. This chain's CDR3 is CASSLYNSYEQYF. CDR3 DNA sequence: TGCGCCAGCAGCTTGTACAACTCCTACGAGCAGTACTTC. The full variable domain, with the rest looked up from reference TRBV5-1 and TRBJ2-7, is KAGVTQTPRYLIKTRGQQVTLSCSPISGHRSVSWYQQTPGQGLQFLFEYFSETQRNKGNFPGRFSGRQFSNSRSEMNVSTLELGDSALYLCASSLYNSYEQYFGPGTRLTVT.

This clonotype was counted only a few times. CDR3 region: CASSPSSPTSAAYNEQFF. The CDR3 DNA follows: TGTGCCAGCAGCCCCTCCAGCCCAACTAGCGCCGCCTACAATGAGCAGTTCTTC. The V and J genes are TRBV11-1 and TRBJ2-1; 7 bases are a match to TRBD2. J gave up 2 bases and V 5 bases, and 15 bases lay outside the gene matches. The CDR3 runs 18 residues. CDR1 and CDR2 from the germline V gene are SGHAT and FQDESV (reference sequence).

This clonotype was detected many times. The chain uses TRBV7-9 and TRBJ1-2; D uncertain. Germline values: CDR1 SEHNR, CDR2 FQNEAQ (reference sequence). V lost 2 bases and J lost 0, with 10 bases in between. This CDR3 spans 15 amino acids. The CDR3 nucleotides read TGTGCCAGCAGCTTATCGGCCACCTCTAACTATGGCTACACCTTC. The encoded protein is CASSLSATSNYGYTF.

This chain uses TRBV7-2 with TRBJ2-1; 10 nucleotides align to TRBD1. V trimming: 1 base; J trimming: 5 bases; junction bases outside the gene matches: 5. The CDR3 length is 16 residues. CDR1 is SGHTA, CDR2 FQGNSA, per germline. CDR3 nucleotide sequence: TGTGCCAGCAGCTTAGAGGGACAGGGGTGGCACAATGAGCAGTTCTTC. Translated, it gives CASSLEGQGWHNEQFF.